What follows are 2 T cell receptor beta chains derived from one specimen sequenced in a study of tumor and adjacent non-tumor tissue in lung cancer. Three rounds of nested PCR, following a modified ARM-PCR protocol, produced the TCRbeta library. TCRdb redid the calling of the multiplex PCR reads with MiXCR, one entry per CDR3 protein. This table holds 90,000 to 110,000 distinct CDR3 sequences, roughly 77% found once. This sample's RNA came from whole unsorted tissue. The specimen was lung tumor tissue. The receptors were sampled from a woman aged 55-75 years with non-small cell lung cancer.

Turning to this clonotype: The junction departs from germline at one end; a sequencing error may be responsible. The chain is built from TRBV29-1 and TRBJ2-1; 11 nucleotides match TRBD1. Germline lookup yields CDR1 SQVTM and CDR2 ANQGSEA. The CDR3 has 16 residues. In DNA, the CDR3 is TGTAGCGTTGAAAGGTGTAGAGGACAGGGGGCAGGCGAGCAGTTCTTC. Translated, it gives CSVERCRGQGAGEQFF.

In regard to this clonotype: At one end, the junction sequence differs from germline, possibly due to a read error. The chain couples TRBV6-5 to TRBJ2-3; maybe TRBD2 (5 bases). Per the germline V gene, CDR1 is MNHEY and CDR2 is SVGAGI. The length of the CDR3 is 13 residues. The chain's CDR3 is CAGSYPDSDTQYF. The CDR3 DNA sequence: TGTGCCGGCAGTTACCCGGACTCTGATACGCAGTATTTT.